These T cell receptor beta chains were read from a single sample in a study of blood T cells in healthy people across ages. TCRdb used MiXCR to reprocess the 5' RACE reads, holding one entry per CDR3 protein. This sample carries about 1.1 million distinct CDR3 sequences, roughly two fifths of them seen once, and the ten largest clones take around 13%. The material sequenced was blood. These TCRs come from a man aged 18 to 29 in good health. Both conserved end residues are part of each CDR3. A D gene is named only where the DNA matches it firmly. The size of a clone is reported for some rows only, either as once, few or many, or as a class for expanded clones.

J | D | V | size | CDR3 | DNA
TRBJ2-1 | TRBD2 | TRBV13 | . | CASSLTSGGAMDNEQFF | TGTGCCAGCAGCTTGACTAGCGGGGGGGCTATGGACAATGAGCAGTTCTTC
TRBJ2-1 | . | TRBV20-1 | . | CSASPRVSYNEQFF | TGCAGTGCTAGCCCTAGAGTCTCCTACAATGAGCAGTTCTTC
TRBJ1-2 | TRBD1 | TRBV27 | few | CASSSSPGGDSYGYTF | TGTGCCAGCAGTTCCTCCCCAGGGGGGGACAGTTATGGCTACACCTTC
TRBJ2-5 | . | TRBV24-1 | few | CATSDWGETQYF | TGTGCCACCAGTGATTGGGGGGAGACCCAGTACTTC
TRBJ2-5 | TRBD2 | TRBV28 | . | CASSPLGGKETQYF | TGTGCCAGCAGCCCGCTGGGGGGGAAAGAGACCCAGTACTTC
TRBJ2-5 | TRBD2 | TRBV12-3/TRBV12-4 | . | CASSPRLAGKETQYF | TGTGCCAGCAGCCCCCGACTAGCGGGAAAAGAGACCCAGTACTTC
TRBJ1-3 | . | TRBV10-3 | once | CAISGPGRSSGDTIYF | TGTGCCATCAGCGGTCCCGGACGGTCCTCTGGAGACACCATATATTTT
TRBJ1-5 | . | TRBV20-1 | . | CSAIAGAGSDQPQHF | TGCAGTGCAATTGCAGGGGCAGGGTCGGATCAGCCCCAGCATTTT
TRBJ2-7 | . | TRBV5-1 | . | CASSFSIPSYEQYF | TGCGCCAGCAGCTTCAGTATCCCCTCCTACGAGCAGTACTTC
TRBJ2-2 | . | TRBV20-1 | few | CSASGGTNTGELFF | TGCAGTGCTAGTGGGGGGACGAACACCGGGGAGCTGTTTTTT
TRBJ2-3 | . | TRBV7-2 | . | CASSLGNRRGKSDTQYF | TGTGCCAGCAGCTTAGGAAATCGGAGGGGTAAATCAGATACGCAGTATTTT
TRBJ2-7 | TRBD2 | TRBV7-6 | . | CASSLEASGGSYEQYF | TGTGCCAGCAGCTTAGAGGCTAGCGGGGGATCCTACGAGCAGTACTTC
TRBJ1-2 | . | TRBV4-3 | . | CASSQEGRRGYTF | TGCGCCAGCAGCCAGGAGGGACGGAGGGGCTACACCTTC
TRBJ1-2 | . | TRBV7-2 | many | CASSLDGTRNYGYTF | TGTGCCAGCAGCTTAGACGGGACACGGAACTATGGCTACACCTTC
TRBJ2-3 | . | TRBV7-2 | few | CASSRPDSFRRTDTQYF | TGTGCCAGCAGCCGACCGGACTCCTTTCGACGCACAGATACGCAGTATTTT
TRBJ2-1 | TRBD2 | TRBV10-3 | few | CAISESRTSGTTHNEQFF | TGTGCCATCAGTGAGTCGAGGACTAGCGGGACCACACACAATGAGCAGTTCTTC
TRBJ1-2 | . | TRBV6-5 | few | CASRPNRASGYTF | TGTGCCAGCAGACCTAACAGGGCTAGCGGCTACACCTTC
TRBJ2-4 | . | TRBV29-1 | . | CSVEVGGDIQYF | TGCAGCGTTGAGGTCGGGGGTGACATTCAGTACTTC
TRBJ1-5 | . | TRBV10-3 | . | CAISENELRYSNQSQHF | TGTGCCATCAGTGAAAACGAACTACGTTATAGCAATCAGTCCCAGCATTTT
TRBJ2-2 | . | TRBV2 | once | CASSGQTNTGELFF | TGTGCCAGCAGCGGACAGACAAACACCGGGGAGCTGTTTTTT
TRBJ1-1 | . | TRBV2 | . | CASSRDFTEAFF | TGTGCCAGCAGCAGAGACTTCACTGAAGCTTTCTTT
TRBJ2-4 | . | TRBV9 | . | CASSVGAEPKNIQYF | TGTGCCAGCAGCGTAGGAGCCGAGCCCAAAAACATTCAGTACTTC
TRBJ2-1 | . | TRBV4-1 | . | CASSQEDGYNEQFF | TGCGCCAGCAGCCAAGAAGACGGTTACAATGAGCAGTTCTTC
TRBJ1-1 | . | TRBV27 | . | CASRGVGPEAFF | TGTGCCAGCAGGGGGGTCGGCCCGGAAGCTTTCTTT
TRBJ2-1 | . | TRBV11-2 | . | CASSLPGIEQFF | TGTGCCAGCAGCTTACCGGGGATTGAGCAGTTCTTC
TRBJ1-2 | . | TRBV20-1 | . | CSASPDPLYGYTF | TGCAGTGCTAGCCCGGACCCCCTCTATGGCTACACCTTC
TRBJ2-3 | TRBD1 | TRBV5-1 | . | CASQRGQGTDTQYF | TGCGCCAGCCAACGAGGACAGGGCACAGATACGCAGTATTTT
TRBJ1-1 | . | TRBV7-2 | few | CASSLSVEGWGTEAFF | TGTGCCAGCAGCTTAAGTGTCGAGGGGTGGGGCACTGAAGCTTTCTTT
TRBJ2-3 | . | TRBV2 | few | CASSGEQGTDTQYF | TGTGCCAGCAGTGGGGAACAGGGTACAGATACGCAGTATTTT
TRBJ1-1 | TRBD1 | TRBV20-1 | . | CSATKTGPGAEAFF | TGCAGTGCTACCAAGACAGGGCCCGGGGCTGAAGCTTTCTTT
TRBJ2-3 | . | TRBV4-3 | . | CASSQDATFPPDTQYF | TGCGCCAGCAGCCAAGATGCGACATTCCCTCCAGATACGCAGTATTTT
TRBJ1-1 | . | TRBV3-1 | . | CASSQDPSTRLNTEAFF | TGTGCCAGCAGCCAAGATCCGTCGACAAGACTGAACACTGAAGCTTTCTTT
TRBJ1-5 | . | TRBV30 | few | CAWSVRDSNQPQHF | TGTGCCTGGAGTGTAAGGGATAGCAATCAGCCCCAGCATTTT
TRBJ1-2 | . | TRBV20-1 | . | CSARTLTVNYGYTF | TGCAGTGCTAGGACCCTGACAGTTAACTATGGCTACACCTTC
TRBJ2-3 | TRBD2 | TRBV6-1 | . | CASRGGLAGGHGTDTQYF | TGTGCCAGCAGAGGCGGACTAGCGGGGGGCCACGGCACAGATACGCAGTATTTT
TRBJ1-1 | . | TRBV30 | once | CATQQAMNTEAFF | TGTGCCACCCAACAGGCGATGAACACTGAAGCTTTCTTT
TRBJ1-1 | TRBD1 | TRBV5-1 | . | CASSLAGTGVGQNTTEAFF | TGCGCCAGCAGCTTGGCGGGTACAGGGGTCGGTCAGAACACAACTGAAGCTTTCTTT
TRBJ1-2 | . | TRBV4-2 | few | CASSRNAGTPNVNYGYTF | TGTGCCAGCAGCCGGAACGCCGGGACACCGAATGTAAACTATGGCTACACCTTC
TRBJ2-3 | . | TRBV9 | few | CASSVGPHRSTDTQYF | TGTGCCAGCAGCGTAGGACCCCATCGGAGCACAGATACGCAGTATTTT
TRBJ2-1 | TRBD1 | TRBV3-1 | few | CASSQTGSLFF | TGTGCCAGCAGCCAGACAGGGAGCCTGTTCTTC
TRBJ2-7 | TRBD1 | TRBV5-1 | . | CASSLTGDSGEQYF | TGCGCCAGCAGCCTCACAGGGGATTCGGGCGAGCAGTACTTC
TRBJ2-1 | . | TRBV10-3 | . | CAISAPGGGNEQFF | TGTGCCATCAGTGCGCCCGGAGGGGGGAATGAGCAGTTCTTC
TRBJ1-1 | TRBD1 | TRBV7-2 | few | CASSLEGTVTEAFF | TGTGCCAGCAGCTTAGAAGGGACAGTCACTGAAGCTTTCTTT